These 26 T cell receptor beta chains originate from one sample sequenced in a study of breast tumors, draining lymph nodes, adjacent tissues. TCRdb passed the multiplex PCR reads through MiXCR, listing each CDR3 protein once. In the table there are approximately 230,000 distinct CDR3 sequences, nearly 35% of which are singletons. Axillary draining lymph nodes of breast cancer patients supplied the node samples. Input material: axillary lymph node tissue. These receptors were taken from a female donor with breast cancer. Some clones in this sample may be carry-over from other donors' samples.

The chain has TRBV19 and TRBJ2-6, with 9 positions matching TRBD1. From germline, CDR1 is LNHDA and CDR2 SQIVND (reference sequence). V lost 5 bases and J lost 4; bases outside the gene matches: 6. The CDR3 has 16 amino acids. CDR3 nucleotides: TGTGCCAGTAGTCAAACAGGGGGCTCAGGGGCCAACGTCCTGACTTTC. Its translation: CASSQTGGSGANVLTF.

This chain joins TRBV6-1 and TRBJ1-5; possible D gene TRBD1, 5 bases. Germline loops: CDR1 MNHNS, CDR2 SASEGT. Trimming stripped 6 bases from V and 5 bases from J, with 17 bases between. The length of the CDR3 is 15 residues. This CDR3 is CASRGQEGKYQPQHF. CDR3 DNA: TGTGCCAGCAGGGGGCAGGAAGGTAAATATCAGCCCCAGCATTTT.

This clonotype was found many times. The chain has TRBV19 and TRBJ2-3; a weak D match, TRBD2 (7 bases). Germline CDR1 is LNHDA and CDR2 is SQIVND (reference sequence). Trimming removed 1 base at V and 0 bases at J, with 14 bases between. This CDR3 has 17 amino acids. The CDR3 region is CASSIGAAGASTDTQYF. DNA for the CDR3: TGTGCCAGTAGTATAGGGGCGGCGGGGGCTAGCACAGATACGCAGTATTTT. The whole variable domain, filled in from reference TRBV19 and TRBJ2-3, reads DGGITQSPKYLFRKEGQNVTLSCEQNLNHDAMYWYRQDPGQGLRLIYYSQIVNDFQKGDIAEGYSVSREKKESFPLTVTSAQKNPTAFYLCASSIGAAGASTDTQYFGPGTRLTVL.

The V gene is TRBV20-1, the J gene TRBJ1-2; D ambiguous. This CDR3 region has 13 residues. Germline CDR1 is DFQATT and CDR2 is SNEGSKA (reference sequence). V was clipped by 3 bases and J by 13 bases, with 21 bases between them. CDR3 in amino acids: CSASDSNLVTATF. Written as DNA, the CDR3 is TGCAGTGCTAGTGATTCAAACTTGGTAACAGCCACCTTC.

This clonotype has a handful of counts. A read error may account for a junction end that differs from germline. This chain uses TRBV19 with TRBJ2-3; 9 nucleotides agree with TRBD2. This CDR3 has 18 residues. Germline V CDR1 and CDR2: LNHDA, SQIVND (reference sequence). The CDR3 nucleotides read TGTGCCAGTAGTATAACGCGGGAGGGCCTACTATGCACAGATACGCCGTATTTT. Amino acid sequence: CASSITREGLLCTDTPYF.

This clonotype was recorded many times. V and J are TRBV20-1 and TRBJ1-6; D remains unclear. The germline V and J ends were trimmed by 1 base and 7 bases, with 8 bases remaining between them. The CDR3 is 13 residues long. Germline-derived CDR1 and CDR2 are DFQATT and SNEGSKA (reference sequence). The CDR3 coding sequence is TGCAGTGCTAGAGCTGAATTAAATTCACCCCTCCACTTT. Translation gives CSARAELNSPLHF.

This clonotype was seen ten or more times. The CDR3 DNA reads TGTGCTAGTGGTTTGACTAGCGGGAGGGCCAGCGTCGATGAGCAGTTCTTC. This sequence encodes CASGLTSGRASVDEQFF. The V and J genes are TRBV12-5 and TRBJ2-1; 13 positions match TRBD2. Germline CDR1 LGHNT, CDR2 FRNRAP. The CDR3 consists of 17 residues. J was trimmed by 8 bases and V by 2 bases; bases with no gene match: 9.

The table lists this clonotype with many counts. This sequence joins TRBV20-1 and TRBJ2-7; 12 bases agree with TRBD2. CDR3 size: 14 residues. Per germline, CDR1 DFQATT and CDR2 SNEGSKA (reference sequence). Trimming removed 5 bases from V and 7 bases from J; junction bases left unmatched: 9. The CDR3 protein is CSAPRASGRDEQYF. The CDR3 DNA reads TGCAGTGCTCCTCGAGCTAGCGGGAGGGATGAGCAGTACTTC.

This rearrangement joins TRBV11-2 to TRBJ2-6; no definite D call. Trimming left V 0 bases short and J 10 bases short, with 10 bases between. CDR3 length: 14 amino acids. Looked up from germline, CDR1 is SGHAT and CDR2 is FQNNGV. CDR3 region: CASSLDVKANVLTF. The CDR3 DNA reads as TGTGCCAGCAGCTTAGATGTGAAGGCTAACGTCCTGACTTTC. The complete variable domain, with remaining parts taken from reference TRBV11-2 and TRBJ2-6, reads EAGVAQSPRYKIIEKRQSVAFWCNPISGHATLYWYQQILGQGPKLLIQFQNNGVVDDSQLPKDRFSAERLKGVDSTLKIQPAKLEDSAVYLCASSLDVKANVLTFGAGSRLTVL.

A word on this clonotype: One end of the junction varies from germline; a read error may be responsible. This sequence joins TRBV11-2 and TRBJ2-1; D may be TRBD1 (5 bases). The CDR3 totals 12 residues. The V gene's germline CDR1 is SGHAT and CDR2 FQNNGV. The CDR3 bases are TGTGCCAGCAGCTTAGCGGACAATGCGCAGTTCTTC. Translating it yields CASSLADNAQFF.

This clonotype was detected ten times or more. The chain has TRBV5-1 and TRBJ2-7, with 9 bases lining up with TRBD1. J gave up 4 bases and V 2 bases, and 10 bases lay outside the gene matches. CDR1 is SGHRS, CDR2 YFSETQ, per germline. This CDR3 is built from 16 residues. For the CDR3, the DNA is TGCGCCAGCAGCTTTCAAACGGGACAGGGTGGGTACGAGCAGTACTTC. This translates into CASSFQTGQGGYEQYF.

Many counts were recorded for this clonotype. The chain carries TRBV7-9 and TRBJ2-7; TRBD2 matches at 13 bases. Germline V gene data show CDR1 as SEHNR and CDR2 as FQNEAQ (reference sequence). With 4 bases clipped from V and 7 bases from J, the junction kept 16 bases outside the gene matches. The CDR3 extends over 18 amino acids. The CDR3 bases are TGTGCCAGCAGCTCCGAGATCACGACTAGCGGGAGGCCGGATGAGCAGTACTTC. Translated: CASSSEITTSGRPDEQYF.

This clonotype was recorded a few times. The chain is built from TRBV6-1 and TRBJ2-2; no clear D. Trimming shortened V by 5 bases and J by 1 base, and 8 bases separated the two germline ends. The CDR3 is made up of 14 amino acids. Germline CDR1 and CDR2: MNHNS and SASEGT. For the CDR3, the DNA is TGTGCCAGCAGTTCCCTGAGGAACACCGGGGAGCTGTTTTTT. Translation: CASSSLRNTGELFF.

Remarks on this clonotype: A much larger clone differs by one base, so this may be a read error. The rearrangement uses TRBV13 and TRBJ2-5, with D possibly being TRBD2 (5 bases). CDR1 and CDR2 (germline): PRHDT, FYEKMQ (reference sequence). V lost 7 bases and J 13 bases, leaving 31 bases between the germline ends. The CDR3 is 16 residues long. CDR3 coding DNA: TGTGCCAGCACCAAAAAAGGACCAGCGGCCCAGATGGGAGCGTACTTC. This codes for CASTKKGPAAQMGAYF.

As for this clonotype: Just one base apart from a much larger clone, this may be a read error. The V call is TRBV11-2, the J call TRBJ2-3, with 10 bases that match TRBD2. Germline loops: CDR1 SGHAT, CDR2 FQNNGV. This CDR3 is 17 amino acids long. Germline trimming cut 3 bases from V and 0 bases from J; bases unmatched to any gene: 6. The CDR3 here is CASSFLAGASSTDTQYF. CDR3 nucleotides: TGTGCCAGCAGCTTCCTAGCGGGGGCTTCGAGCACAGATACGCAGTATTTT.

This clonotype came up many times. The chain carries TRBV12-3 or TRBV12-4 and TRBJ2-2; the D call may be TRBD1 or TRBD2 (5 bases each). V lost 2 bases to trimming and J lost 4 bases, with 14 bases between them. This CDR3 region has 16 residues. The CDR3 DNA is TGTGCCAGCAGTTTAAGGGACCGTCCCATCACCGGGGAGCTGTTTTTT. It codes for CASSLRDRPITGELFF.

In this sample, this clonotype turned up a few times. CDR3 in DNA: TGTGCCAGCAGCTTCTCGCGGACAGACACTGAAGCTTTCTTT. Amino acids: CASSFSRTDTEAFF. The chain carries TRBV7-2 and TRBJ1-1; D is possibly TRBD1 (6 bases). CDR3 length: 14 residues. The germline CDR1 and CDR2 sequences are SGHTA and FQGNSA. Trimming stripped 3 bases from V and 3 bases from J, with 11 bases between.

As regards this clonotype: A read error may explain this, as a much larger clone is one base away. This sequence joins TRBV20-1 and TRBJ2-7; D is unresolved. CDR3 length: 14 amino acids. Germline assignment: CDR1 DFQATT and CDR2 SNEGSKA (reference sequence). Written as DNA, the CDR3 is TGCAGTGGAATGGACCTCGCGAGCTCCTCCGAGCAGTACTTC. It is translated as CSGMDLASSSEQYF.

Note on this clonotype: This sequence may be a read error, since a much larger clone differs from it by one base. As DNA, the CDR3 is TGTGCCAGCAGCCAGGCTCAGGGGAGGAGCACCGGGGAGCTGTTTTTT. Amino acid sequence: CASSQAQGRSTGELFF. V gene TRBV2 combines with J gene TRBJ2-2; D is possibly TRBD1 or TRBD2 (6 bases each). The germline V gene encodes CDR1 SNHLY and CDR2 FYNNEI. Trimming shortened V by 6 bases and J by 4 bases, and 18 bases separated the two germline ends. The CDR3 consists of 16 residues. Combining the CDR3 with reference TRBV2 and TRBJ2-2 gives the whole variable domain EPEVTQTPSHQVTQMGQEVILRCVPISNHLYFYWYRQILGQKVEFLVSFYNNEISEKSEIFDDQFSVERPDGSNFTLKIRSTKLEDSAMYFCASSQAQGRSTGELFFGEGSRLTVL.

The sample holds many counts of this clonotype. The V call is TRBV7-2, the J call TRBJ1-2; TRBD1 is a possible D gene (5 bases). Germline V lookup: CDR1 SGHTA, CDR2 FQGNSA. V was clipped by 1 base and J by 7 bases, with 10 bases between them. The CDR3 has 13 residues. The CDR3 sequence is CASSLEGRGGYTF. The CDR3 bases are TGTGCCAGCAGCTTAGAGGGGCGGGGTGGCTACACCTTC. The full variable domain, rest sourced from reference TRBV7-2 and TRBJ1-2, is GAGVSQSPSNKVTEKGKDVELRCDPISGHTALYWYRQSLGQGLEFLIYFQGNSAPDKSGLPSDRFSAERTGGSVSTLTIQRTQQEDSAVYLCASSLEGRGGYTFGSGTRLTVV.

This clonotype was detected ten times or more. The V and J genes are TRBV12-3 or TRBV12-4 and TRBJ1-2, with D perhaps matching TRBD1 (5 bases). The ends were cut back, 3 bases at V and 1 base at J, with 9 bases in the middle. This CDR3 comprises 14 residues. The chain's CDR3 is CASSFRGGNYGYTF. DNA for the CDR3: TGTGCCAGCAGTTTCCGGGGGGGTAACTATGGCTACACCTTC.

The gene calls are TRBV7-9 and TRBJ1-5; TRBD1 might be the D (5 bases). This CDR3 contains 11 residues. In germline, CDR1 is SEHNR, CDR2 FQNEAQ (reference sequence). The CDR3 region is CAGGSNQPQHF. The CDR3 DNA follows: TGTGCGGGGGGTAGCAATCAGCCCCAGCATTTT.

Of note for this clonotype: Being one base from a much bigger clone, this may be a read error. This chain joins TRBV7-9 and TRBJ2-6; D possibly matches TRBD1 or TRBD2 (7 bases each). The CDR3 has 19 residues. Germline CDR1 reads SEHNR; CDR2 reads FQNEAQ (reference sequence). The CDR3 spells CASSLLGQGGASGPNVLTF. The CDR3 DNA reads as TGTGCCAGCAGCCTTCTCGGGCAGGGGGGGGCCTCTGGGCCCAACGTCCTGACTTTC.

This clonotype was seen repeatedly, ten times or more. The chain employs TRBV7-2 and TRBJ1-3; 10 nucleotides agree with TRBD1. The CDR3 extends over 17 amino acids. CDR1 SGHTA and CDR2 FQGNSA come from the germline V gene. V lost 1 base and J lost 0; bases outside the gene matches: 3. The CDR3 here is CASSLGQGASSGNTIYF. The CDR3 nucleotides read TGTGCCAGCAGCTTAGGACAGGGGGCCAGCTCTGGAAACACCATATATTTT. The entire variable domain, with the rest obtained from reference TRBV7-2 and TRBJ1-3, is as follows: GAGVSQSPSNKVTEKGKDVELRCDPISGHTALYWYRQSLGQGLEFLIYFQGNSAPDKSGLPSDRFSAERTGGSVSTLTIQRTQQEDSAVYLCASSLGQGASSGNTIYFGEGSWLTVV.

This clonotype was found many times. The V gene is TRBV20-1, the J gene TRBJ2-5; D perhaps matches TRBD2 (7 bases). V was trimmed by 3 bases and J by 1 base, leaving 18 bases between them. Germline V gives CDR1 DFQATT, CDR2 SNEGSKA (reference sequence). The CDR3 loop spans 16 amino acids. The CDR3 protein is CSASALGGARQETQYF. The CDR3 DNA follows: TGCAGTGCTAGCGCCCTAGGGGGGGCCCGCCAAGAGACCCAGTACTTC.

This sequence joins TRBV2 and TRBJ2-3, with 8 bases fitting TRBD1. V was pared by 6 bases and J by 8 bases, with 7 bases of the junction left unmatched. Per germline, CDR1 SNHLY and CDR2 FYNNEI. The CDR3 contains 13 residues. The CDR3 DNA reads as TGTGCCAGCAGCATAGACAGGGGCGTTACGCAGTATTTT. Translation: CASSIDRGVTQYF.